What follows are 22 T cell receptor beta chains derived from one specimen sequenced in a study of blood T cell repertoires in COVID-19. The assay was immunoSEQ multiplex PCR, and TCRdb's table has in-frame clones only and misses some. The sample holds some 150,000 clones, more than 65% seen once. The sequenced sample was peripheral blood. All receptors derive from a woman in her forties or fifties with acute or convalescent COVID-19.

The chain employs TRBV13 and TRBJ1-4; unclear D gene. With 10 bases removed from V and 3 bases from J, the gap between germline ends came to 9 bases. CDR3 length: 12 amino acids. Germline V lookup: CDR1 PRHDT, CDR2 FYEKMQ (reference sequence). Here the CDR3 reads CATQRANEKLFF. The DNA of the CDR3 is TGTGCCACTCAGCGAGCTAATGAAAAACTGTTTTTT.

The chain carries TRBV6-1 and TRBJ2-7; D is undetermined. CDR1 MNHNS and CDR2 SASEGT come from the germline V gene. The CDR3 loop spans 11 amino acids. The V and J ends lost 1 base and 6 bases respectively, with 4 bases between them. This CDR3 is CASSEVSEQYF. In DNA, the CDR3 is TGTGCCAGCAGTGAAGTGAGCGAGCAGTACTTC.

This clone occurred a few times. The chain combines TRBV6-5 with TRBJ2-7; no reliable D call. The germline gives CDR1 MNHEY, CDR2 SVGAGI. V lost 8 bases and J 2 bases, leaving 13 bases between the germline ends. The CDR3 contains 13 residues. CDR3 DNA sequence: TGTGCCAGCTCAAAGAGTCCCCCCTACGAGCAGTACTTC. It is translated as CASSKSPPYEQYF.

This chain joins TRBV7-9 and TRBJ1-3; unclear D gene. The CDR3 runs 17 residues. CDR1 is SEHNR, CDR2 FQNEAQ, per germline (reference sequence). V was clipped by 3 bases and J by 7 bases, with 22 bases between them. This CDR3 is CASSFLLQTPPGNTIYF. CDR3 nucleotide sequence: TGTGCCAGCAGCTTTCTTTTGCAGACTCCACCGGGGAACACCATATATTTT.

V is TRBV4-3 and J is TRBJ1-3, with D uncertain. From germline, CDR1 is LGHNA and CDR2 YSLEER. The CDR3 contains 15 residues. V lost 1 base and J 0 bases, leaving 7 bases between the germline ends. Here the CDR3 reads CASSQASGSGNTIYF. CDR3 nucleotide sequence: TGCGCCAGCAGCCAAGCGAGCGGCTCTGGAAACACCATATATTTT.

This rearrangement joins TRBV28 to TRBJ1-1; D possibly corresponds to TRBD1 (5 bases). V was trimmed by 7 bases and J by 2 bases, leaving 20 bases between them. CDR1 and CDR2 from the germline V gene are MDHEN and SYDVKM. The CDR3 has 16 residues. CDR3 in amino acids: CASMWGGDPLNTEAFF. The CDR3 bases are TGTGCCAGCATGTGGGGCGGGGATCCATTAAACACTGAAGCTTTCTTT.

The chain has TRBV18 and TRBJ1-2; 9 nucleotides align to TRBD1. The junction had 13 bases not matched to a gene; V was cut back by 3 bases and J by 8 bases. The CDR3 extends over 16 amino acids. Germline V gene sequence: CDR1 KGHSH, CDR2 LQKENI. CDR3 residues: CASSPSSGTGMGGYTF. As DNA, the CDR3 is TGTGCCAGCTCACCTTCTTCCGGGACAGGGATGGGAGGCTACACCTTC.

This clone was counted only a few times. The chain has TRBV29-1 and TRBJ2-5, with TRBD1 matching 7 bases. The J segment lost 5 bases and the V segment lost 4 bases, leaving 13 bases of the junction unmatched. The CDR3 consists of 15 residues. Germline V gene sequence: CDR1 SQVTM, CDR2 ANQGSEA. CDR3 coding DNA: TGCAGCGTTGGAGGACAGGCCCCGGCTAAGGAGACCCAGTACTTC. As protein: CSVGGQAPAKETQYF.

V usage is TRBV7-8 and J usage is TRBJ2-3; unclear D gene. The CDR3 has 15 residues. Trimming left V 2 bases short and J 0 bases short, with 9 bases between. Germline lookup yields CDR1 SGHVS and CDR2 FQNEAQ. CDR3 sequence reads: CASSLRHTSTDTQYF. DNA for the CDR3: TGTGCCAGCAGCTTACGTCACACCAGCACAGATACGCAGTATTTT. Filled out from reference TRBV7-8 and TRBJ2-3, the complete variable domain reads GAGVSQSPRYKVAKRGQDVALRCDPISGHVSLFWYQQALGQGPEFLTYFQNEAQLDKSGLPSDRFFAERPEGSVSTLKIQRTQQEDSAVYLCASSLRHTSTDTQYFGPGTRLTVL.

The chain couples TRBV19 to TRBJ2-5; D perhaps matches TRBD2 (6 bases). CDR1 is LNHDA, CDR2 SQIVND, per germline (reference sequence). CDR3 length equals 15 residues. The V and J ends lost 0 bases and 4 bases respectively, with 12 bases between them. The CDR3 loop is CASSIDGGWGETQYF. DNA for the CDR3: TGTGCCAGTAGTATAGACGGGGGATGGGGAGAGACCCAGTACTTC.

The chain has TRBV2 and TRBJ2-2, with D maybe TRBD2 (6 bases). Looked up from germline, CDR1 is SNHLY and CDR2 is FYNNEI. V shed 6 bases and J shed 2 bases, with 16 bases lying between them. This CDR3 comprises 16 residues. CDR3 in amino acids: CASREQPGLNTGELFF. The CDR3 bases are TGTGCCAGCAGGGAACAACCGGGACTTAACACCGGGGAGCTGTTTTTT.

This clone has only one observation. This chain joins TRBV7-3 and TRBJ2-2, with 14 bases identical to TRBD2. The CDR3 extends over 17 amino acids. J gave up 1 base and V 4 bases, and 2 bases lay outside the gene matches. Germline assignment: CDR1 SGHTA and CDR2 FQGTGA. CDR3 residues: CASSSGTSGGNTGELFF. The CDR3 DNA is TGTGCCAGCAGCTCCGGGACTAGCGGGGGGAACACCGGGGAGCTGTTTTTT.

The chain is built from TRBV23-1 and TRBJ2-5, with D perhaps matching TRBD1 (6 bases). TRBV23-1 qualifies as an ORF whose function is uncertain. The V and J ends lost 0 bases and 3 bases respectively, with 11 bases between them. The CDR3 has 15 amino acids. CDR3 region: CASSQSTGSKETQYF. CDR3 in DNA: TGCGCCAGCAGTCAATCTACAGGGTCAAAAGAGACCCAGTACTTC.

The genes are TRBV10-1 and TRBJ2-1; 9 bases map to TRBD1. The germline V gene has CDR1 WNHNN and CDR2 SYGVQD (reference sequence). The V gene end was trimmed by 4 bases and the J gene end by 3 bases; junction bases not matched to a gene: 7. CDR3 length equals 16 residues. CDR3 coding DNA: TGCGCCAGCAGTGGGCTCGGGGGACAGGGCTACAATGAGCAGTTCTTC. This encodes CASSGLGGQGYNEQFF.

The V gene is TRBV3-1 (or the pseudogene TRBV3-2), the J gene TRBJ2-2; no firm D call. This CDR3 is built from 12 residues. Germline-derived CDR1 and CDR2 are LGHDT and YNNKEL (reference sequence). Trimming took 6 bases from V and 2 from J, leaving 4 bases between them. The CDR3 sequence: CASRLNTGELFF. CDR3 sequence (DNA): TGTGCCAGCAGACTAAACACCGGGGAGCTGTTTTTT.

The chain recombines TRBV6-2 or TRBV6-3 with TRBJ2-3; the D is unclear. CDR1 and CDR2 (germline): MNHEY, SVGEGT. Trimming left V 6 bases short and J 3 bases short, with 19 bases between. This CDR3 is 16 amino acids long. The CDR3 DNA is TGTGCCAGCAGCCCCTTTTTTAGTACTGGTACAGATACGCAGTATTTT. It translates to CASSPFFSTGTDTQYF.

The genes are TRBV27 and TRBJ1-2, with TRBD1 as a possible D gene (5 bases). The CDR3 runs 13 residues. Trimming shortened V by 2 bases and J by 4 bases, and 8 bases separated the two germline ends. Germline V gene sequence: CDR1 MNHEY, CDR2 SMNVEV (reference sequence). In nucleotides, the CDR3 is TGTGCCAGCAGTTTAGGGGGGGTCTATGGCTACACCTTC. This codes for CASSLGGVYGYTF.

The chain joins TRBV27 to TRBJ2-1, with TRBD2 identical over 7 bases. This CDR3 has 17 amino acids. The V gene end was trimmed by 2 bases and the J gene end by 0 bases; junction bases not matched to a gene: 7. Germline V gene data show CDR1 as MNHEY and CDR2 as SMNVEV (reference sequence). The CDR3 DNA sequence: TGTGCCAGCAGTTTACCAACTAGCGCAAGCTCCTACAATGAGCAGTTCTTC. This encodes CASSLPTSASSYNEQFF.

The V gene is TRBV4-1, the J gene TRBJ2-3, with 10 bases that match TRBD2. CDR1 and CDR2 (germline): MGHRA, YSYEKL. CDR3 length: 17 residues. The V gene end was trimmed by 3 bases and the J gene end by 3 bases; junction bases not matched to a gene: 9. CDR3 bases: TGCGCCAGCAGCCAGTGGTTAGCGGGGGGCTATACAGATACGCAGTATTTT. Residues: CASSQWLAGGYTDTQYF.

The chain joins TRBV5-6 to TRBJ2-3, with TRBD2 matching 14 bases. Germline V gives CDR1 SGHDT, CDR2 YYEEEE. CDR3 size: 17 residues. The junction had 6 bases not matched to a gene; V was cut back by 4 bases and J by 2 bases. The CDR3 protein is CASSPGLAGAVTDTQYF. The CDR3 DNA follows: TGTGCCAGCAGCCCGGGACTAGCGGGGGCCGTCACAGATACGCAGTATTTT.

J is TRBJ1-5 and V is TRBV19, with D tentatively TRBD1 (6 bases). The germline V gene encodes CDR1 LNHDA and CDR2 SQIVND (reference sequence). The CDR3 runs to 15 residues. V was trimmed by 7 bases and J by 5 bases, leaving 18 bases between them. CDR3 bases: TGTGCCAGTACCAACAGGGTACCCCGGGATCAGCCCCAGCATTTT. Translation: CASTNRVPRDQPQHF.

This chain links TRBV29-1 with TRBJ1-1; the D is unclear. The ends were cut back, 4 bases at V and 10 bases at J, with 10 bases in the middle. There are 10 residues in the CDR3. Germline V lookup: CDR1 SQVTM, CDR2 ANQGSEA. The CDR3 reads CSVGQAGAFF. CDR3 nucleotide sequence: TGCAGCGTTGGGCAGGCTGGAGCTTTCTTT.